This T cell receptor (beta chain) is drawn from a study of blood T cell repertoires in COVID-19. The overall study: The origin of the acute and convalescent COVID-19 samples was the United States, Italy and Spain.

Authors' processing steps: Quantification of nucleated cells was approximated via reference gene primer amplification. Clones were read by immunoSEQ multiplex PCR, and TCRdb kept only the in-frame ones, dropping some. V and J calls and clone size follow that table, whereas D and trimming were derived from the DNA. This table holds around 100,000 clones, nearly 90% found once. The source of this sequence is a woman in her seventies who had recovered from COVID-19. The sequencing input was peripheral blood.

DNA for the CDR3: TGTGCCATCACAGGTTACGTGGATACGCAGTATTTT. Its translation is CAITGYVDTQYF. J is TRBJ2-3 and V is TRBV6-5; D might be TRBD1 (5 bases). The germline V gene encodes CDR1 MNHEY and CDR2 SVGAGI. V lost 10 bases, J lost 6 bases, and 14 bases lay in between. The CDR3 covers 12 residues.